This T cell receptor beta chain was sequenced for a study of T cell repertoires in cytomegalovirus infection. Study-wide context: Recently described HLA-C-restricted plus well-studied HLA-B-restricted CMV epitopes were used. CMV infection and matching HLA type were both indicated by public TCR beta signatures. Study results and caveats: CMV carriers having the relevant HLA were flagged by cumulative public TCR beta family frequency. Clonotypes of TCR beta that were HLA-C-restricted and CMV-specific dominated the ex vivo response.

From the reads, TCRdb called clonotypes with MiXCR, one entry per CDR3 protein. The table lists under 300,000 distinct CDR3 sequences, 22% of them singletons. CDR1 and CDR2 (germline): MNHEY, SVGEGT. V was trimmed by 7 bases and J by 3 bases, leaving 16 bases between them. The CDR3 runs 14 residues. This clonotype was recorded once. Its antigen is undetermined. The chain couples TRBV6-2 or TRBV6-3 to TRBJ2-7; maybe TRBD2 (5 bases). This TCR was recovered from a human donor in good health (CMV status not recorded). Some clones in this sample may be carry-over from other donors' samples. The sequencing used cultured PBMCs, collected from culture after CMV antigen stimulation. The CDR3 spells CASTSTGNNYEQYF. In DNA, the CDR3 is TGTGCCAGCACCTCGACGGGGAACAACTACGAGCAGTACTTC.